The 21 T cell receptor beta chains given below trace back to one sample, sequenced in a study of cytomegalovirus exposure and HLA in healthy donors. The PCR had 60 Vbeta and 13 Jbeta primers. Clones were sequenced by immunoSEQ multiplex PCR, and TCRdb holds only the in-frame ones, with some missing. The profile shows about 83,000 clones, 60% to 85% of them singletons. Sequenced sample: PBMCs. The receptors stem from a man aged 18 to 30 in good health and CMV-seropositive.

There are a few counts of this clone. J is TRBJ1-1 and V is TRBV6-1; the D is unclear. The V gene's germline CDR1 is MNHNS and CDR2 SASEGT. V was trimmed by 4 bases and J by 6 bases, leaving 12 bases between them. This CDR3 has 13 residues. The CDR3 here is CASSGQRLSEAFF. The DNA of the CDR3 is TGTGCCAGCAGTGGGCAGAGGTTGTCTGAAGCTTTCTTT.

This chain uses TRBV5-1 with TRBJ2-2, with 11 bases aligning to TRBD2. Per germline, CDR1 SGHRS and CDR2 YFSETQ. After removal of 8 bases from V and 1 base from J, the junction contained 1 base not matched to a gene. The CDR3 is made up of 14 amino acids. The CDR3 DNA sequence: TGCGCCAGTACTAGCGGGGGGAACACCGGGGAGCTGTTTTTT. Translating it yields CASTSGGNTGELFF.

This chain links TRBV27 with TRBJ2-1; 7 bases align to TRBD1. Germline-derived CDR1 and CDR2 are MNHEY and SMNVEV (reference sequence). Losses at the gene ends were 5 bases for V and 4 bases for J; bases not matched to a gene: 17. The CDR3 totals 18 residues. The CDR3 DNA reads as TGTGCCAGCAGTCCACCTACTCCGACAGGGCGTTTGTACAATGAGCAGTTCTTC. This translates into CASSPPTPTGRLYNEQFF.

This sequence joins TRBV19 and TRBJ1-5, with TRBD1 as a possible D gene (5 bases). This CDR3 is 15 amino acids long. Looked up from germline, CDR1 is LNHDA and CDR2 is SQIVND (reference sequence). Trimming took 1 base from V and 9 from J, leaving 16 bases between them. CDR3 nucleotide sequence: TGTGCCAGTAGTATAGTAGCGGGGGGAGAAGGGCCCCAGCATTTT. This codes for CASSIVAGGEGPQHF.

The CDR3 protein is CASSLRLGVHEQYF. CDR3 nucleotides: TGTGCCAGCAGCCTACGTTTGGGAGTCCACGAGCAGTACTTC. The J gene is TRBJ2-7, the V gene TRBV28; D may be TRBD2 (5 bases). This CDR3 contains 14 residues. CDR1 MDHEN and CDR2 SYDVKM come from the germline V gene. V was shortened by 6 bases and J by 5 bases, with 17 bases between the two germline ends.

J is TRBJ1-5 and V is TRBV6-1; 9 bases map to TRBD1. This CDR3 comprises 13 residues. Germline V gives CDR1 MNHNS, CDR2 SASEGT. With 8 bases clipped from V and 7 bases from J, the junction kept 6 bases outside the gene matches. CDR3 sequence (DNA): TGTGCCAGCCAAGACAGGGGGAGCCAGCCCCAGCATTTT. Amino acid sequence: CASQDRGSQPQHF.

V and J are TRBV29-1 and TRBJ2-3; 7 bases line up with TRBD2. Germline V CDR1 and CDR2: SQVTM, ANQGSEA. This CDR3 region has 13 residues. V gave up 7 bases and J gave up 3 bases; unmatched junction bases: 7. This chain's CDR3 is CSAGAGETDTQYF. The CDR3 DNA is TGCAGCGCCGGGGCGGGAGAGACAGATACGCAGTATTTT.

CDR3 DNA sequence: TGTGCCAGCAACAGGGGCGGTGAAAAACTGTTTTTT. The encoded protein is CASNRGGEKLFF. The chain links TRBV28 to TRBJ1-4; 7 nucleotides match TRBD1. This CDR3 comprises 12 residues. Germline V CDR1 and CDR2: MDHEN, SYDVKM. V shed 7 bases and J 7 bases; nucleotides not matched to a gene: 3. Looking up the rest from reference TRBV28 and TRBJ1-4 gives the full variable domain: DVKVTQSSRYLVKRTGEKVFLECVQDMDHENMFWYRQDPGLGLRLIYFSYDVKMKEKGDIPEGYSVSREKKERFSLILESASTNQTSMYLCASNRGGEKLFFGSGTQLSVL.

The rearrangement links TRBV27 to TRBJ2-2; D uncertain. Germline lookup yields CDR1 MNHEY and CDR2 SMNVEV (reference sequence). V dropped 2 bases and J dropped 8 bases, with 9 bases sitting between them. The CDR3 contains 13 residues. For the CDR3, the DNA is TGTGCCAGCAGTTTAGAGCATTCAGGGGAGCTGTTTTTT. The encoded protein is CASSLEHSGELFF.

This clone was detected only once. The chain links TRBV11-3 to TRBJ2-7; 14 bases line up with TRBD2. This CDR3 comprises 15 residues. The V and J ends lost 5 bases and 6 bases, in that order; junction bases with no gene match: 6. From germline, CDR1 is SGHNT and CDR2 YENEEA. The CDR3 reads CASSPRLAGGFEQYF. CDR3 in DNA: TGTGCCAGCAGCCCCCGACTAGCGGGAGGGTTCGAGCAGTACTTC.

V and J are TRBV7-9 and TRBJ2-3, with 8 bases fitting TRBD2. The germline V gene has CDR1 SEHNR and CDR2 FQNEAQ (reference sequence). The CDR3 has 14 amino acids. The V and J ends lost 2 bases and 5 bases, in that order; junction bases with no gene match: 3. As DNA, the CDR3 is TGTGCCAGCAGCTTAAGCGGGAGTGTAGATACGCAGTATTTT. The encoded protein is CASSLSGSVDTQYF.

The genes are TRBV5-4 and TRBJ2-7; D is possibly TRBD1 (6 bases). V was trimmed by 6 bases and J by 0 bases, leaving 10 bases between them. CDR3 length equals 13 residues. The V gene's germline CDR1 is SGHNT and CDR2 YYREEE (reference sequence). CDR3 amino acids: CASTDRSSYEQYF. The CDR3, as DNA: TGTGCCAGCACCGACAGGTCCTCCTACGAGCAGTACTTC.

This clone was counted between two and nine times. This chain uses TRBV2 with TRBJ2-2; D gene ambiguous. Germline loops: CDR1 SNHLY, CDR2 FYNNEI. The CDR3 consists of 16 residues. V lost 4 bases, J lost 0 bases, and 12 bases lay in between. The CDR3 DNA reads TGTGCCAGCAGTGGCCAGGTGGCCGCGAACACCGGGGAGCTGTTTTTT. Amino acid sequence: CASSGQVAANTGELFF.

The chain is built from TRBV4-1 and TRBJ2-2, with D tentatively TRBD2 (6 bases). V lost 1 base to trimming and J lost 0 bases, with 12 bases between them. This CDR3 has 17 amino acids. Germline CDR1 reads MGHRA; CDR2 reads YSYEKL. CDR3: CASSQGGRPPNTGELFF. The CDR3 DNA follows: TGCGCCAGCAGCCAAGGTGGGAGGCCCCCGAACACCGGGGAGCTGTTTTTT.

CDR3: CSVVHSSREQFF. DNA for the CDR3: TGCAGCGTCGTACACAGCAGTCGGGAGCAGTTCTTC. This chain connects TRBV29-1 to TRBJ2-1, with D uncertain. V gave up 6 bases and J gave up 10 bases, with 16 bases separating them. This CDR3 is 12 amino acids long. Per germline, CDR1 SQVTM and CDR2 ANQGSEA.

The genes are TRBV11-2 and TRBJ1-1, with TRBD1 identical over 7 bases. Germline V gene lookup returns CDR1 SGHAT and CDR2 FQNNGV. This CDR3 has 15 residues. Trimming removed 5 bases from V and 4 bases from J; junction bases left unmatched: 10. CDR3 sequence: CASSSNRGRGTEAFF. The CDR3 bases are TGTGCCAGCAGCAGCAACAGGGGTCGGGGCACTGAAGCTTTCTTT. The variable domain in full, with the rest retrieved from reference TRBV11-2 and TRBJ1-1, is EAGVAQSPRYKIIEKRQSVAFWCNPISGHATLYWYQQILGQGPKLLIQFQNNGVVDDSQLPKDRFSAERLKGVDSTLKIQPAKLEDSAVYLCASSSNRGRGTEAFFGQGTRLTVV.

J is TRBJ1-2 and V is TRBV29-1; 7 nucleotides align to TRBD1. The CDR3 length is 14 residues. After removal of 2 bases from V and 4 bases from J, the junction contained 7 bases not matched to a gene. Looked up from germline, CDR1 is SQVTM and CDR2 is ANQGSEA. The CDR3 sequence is CSVEKGAEAYGYTF. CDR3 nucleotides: TGCAGCGTTGAAAAGGGGGCAGAGGCCTATGGCTACACCTTC.

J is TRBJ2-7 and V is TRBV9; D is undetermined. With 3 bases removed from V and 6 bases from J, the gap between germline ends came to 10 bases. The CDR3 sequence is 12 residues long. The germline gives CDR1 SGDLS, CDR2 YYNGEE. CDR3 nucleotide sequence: TGTGCCAGCAGCGCCCTAGTAGGCGAGCAGTACTTC. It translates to CASSALVGEQYF.

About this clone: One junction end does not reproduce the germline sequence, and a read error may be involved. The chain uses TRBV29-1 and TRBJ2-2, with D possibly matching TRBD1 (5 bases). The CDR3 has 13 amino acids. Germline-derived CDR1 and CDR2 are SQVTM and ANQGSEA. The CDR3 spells CGVDSQDTGELFF. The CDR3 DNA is TGCGGCGTTGACTCACAGGACACCGGGGAGCTGTTTTTT.

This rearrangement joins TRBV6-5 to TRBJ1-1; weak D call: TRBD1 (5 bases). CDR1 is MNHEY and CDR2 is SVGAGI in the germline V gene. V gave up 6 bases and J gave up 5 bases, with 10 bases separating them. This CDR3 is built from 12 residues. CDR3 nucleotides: TGTGCCAGCAGAGCCGGGGGGACTGAAGCTTTCTTT. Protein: CASRAGGTEAFF.

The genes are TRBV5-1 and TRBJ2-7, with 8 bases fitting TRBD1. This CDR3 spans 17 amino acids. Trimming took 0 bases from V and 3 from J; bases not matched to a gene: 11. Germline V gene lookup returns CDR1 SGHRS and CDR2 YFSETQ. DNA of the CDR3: TGCGCCAGCAGCTTGGAGCGTCCCGGGACAGGCTACTACGAGCAGTACTTC. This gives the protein CASSLERPGTGYYEQYF.